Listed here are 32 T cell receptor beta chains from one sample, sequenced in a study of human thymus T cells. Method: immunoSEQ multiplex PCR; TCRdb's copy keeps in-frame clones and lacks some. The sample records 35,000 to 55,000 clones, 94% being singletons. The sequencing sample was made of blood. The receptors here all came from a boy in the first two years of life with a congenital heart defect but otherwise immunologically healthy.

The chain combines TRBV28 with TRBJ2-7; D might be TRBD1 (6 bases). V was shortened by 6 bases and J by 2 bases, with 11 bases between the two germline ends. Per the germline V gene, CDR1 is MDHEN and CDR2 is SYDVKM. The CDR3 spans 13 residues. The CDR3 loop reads CASRGDIAYEQYF. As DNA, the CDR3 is TGTGCCAGCAGGGGGGACATAGCCTACGAGCAGTACTTC.

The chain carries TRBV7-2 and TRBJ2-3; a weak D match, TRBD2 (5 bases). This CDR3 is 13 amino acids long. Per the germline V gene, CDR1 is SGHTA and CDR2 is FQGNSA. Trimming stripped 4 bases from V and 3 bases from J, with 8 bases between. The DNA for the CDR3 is TGTGCCAGCAGCTACAGCGGAACAGATACGCAGTATTTT. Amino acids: CASSYSGTDTQYF.

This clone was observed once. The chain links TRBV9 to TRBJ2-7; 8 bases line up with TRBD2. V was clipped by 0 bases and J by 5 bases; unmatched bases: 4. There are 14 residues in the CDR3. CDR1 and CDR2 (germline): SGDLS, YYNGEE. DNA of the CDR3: TGTGCCAGCAGCGTAGGGGGTAGCGGGGACGAGCAGTACTTC. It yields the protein CASSVGGSGDEQYF.

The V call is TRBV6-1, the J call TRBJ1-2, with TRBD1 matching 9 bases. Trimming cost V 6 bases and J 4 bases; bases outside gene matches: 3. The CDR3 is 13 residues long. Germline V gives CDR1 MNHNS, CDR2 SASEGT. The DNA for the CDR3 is TGTGCCAGCAGGACAGGGGGGTCCTATGGCTACACCTTC. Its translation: CASRTGGSYGYTF.

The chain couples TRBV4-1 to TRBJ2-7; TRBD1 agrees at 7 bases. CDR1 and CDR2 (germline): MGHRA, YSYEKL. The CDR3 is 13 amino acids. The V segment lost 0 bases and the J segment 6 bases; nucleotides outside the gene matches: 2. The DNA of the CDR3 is TGCGCCAGCAGCCAAGACCACAGGGGCGAGCAGTACTTC. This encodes CASSQDHRGEQYF.

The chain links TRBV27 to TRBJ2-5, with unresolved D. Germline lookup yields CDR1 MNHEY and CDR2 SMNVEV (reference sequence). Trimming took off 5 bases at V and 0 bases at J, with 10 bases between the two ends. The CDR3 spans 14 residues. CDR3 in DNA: TGTGCCAGCAGTCCTACAGCGTACCAAGAGACCCAGTACTTC. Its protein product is CASSPTAYQETQYF.

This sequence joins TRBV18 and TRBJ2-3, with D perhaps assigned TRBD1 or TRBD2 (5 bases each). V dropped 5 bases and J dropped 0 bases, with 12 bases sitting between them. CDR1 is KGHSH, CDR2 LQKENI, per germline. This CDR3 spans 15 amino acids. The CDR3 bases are TGTGCCAGCTCATCGGGACGTGCTAGCACAGATACGCAGTATTTT. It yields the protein CASSSGRASTDTQYF.

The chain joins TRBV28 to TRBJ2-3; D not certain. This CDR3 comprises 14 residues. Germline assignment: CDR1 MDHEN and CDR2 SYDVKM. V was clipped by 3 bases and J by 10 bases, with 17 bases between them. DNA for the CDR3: TGTGCCAGCAGTTTTGGGATAAGGAAAACTTCGCAGTATTTT. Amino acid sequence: CASSFGIRKTSQYF.

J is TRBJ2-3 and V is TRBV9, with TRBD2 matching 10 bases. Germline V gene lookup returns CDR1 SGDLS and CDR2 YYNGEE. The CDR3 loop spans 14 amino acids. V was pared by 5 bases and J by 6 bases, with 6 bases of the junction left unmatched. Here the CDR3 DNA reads TGTGCCAGCAGTCCAGCGGGGGGGTGGGATACGCAGTATTTT. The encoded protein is CASSPAGGWDTQYF.

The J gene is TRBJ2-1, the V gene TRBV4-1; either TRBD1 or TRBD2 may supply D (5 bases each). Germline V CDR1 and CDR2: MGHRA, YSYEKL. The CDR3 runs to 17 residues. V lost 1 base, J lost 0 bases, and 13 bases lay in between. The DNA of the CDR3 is TGCGCCAGCAGCCAAGCTGTTGGGGGTTCCTCCTACAATGAGCAGTTCTTC. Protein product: CASSQAVGGSSYNEQFF.

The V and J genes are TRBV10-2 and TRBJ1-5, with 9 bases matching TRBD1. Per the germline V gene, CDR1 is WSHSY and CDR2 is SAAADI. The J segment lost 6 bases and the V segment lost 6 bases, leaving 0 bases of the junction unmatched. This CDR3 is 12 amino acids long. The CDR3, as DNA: TGCGCCAGCAGACAGGGGGCTCAGCCCCAGCATTTT. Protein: CASRQGAQPQHF.

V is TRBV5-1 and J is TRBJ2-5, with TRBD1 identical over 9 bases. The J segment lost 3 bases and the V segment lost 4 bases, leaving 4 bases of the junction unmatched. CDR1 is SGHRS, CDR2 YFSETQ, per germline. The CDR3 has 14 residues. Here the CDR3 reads CASSPGQGKETQYF. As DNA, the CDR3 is TGCGCCAGCAGCCCAGGACAGGGGAAAGAGACCCAGTACTTC.

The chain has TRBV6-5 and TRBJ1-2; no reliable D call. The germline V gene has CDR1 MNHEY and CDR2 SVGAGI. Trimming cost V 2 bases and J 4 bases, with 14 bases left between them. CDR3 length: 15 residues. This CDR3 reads CASSYGETYPYGYTF. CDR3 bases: TGTGCCAGCAGTTACGGAGAGACATACCCCTATGGCTACACCTTC.

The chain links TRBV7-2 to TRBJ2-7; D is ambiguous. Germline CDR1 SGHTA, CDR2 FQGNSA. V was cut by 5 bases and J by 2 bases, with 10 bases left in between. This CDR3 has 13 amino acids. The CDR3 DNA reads TGTGCCAGCAGCCTACTGGTCGCCTACGAGCAGTACTTC. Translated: CASSLLVAYEQYF.

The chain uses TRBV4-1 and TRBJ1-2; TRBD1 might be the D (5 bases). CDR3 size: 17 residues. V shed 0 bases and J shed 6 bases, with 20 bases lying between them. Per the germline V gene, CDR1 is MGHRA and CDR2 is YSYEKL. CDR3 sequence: CASSQDVGVRGLDGYTF. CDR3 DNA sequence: TGCGCCAGCAGCCAAGATGTGGGGGTACGAGGGTTGGATGGCTACACCTTC.

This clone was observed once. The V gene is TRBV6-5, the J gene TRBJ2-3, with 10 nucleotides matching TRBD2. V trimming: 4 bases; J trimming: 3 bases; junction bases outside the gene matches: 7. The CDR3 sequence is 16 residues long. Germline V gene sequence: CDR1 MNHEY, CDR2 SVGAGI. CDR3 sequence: CASSSWGAGGTDTQYF. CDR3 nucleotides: TGTGCCAGCAGTTCCTGGGGAGCGGGGGGGACAGATACGCAGTATTTT.

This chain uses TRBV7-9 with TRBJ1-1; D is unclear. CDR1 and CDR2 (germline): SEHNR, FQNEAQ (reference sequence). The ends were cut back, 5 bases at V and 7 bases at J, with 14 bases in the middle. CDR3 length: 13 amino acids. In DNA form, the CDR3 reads TGTGCCAGCAGCCCCCTTGGTAAGCGTGAAGCTTTCTTT. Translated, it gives CASSPLGKREAFF.

CDR3 in DNA: TGTGCCAGCTACAATTTAAGTTTTAGAGGGGATGCCTATGAAAAACTGTTTTTT. Translating it yields CASYNLSFRGDAYEKLFF. The chain joins TRBV21-1 to TRBJ1-4. TRBV21-1 is reported as a pseudogene. The length of the CDR3 is 18 residues.

The CDR3 DNA is TGTGCCAGCAGCCCAGGGGGCGGGTACGAGCAGTACTTC. Residues: CASSPGGGYEQYF. J is TRBJ2-7 and V is TRBV7-9, with TRBD1 matching over 8 bases. The CDR3 has 13 residues. J lost 4 bases, V lost 5 bases, and 4 bases had no gene match. CDR1 is SEHNR and CDR2 is FQNEAQ in the germline V gene (reference sequence).

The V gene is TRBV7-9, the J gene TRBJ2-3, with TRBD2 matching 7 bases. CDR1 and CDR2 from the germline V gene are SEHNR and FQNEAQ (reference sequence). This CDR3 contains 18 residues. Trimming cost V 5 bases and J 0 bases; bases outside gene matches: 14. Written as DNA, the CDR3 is TGTGCCAGCAGCCGACCCACCAAACTAGCGAGGAGCACAGATACGCAGTATTTT. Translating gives CASSRPTKLARSTDTQYF.

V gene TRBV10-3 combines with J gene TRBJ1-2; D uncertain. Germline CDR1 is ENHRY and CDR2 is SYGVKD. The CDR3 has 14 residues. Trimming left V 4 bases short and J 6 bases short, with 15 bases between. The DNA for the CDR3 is TGTGCCATCAGTGGCTACGGGAAGACGGATGGCTACACCTTC. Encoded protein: CAISGYGKTDGYTF.

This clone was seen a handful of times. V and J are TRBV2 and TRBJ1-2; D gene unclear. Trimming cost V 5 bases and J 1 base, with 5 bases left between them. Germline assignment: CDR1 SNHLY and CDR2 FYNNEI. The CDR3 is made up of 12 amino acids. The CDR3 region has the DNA TGTGCCAGCAGTCCGGATAACTATGGCTACACCTTC. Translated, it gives CASSPDNYGYTF.

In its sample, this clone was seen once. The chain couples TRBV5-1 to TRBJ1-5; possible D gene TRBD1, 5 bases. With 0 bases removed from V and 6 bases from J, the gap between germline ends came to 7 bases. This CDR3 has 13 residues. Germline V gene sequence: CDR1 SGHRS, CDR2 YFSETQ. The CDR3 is CASSLGGVQPQHF. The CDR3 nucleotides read TGCGCCAGCAGCTTGGGAGGGGTTCAGCCCCAGCATTTT. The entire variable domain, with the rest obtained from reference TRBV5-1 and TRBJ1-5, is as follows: KAGVTQTPRYLIKTRGQQVTLSCSPISGHRSVSWYQQTPGQGLQFLFEYFSETQRNKGNFPGRFSGRQFSNSRSEMNVSTLELGDSALYLCASSLGGVQPQHFGDGTRLSIL.

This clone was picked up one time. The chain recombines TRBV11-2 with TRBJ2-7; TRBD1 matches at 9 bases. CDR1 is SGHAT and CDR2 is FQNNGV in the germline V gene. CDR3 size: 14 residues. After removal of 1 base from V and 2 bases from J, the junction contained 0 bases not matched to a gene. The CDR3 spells CASSLGTGAYEQYF. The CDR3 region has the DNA TGTGCCAGCAGCTTAGGGACAGGGGCCTACGAGCAGTACTTC.

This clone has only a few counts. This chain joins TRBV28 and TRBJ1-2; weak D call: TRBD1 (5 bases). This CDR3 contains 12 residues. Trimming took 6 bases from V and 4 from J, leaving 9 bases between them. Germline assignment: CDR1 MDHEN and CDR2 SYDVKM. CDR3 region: CASRTEGYGYTF. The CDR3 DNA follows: TGTGCCAGCAGGACAGAGGGCTATGGCTACACCTTC.

CDR3 region: CASSLAGNTGELFF. The CDR3 region has the DNA TGCGCCAGCAGCTTAGCGGGGAACACCGGGGAGCTGTTTTTT. V and J are TRBV5-1 and TRBJ2-2; perhaps TRBD2 as D (6 bases). V was cut by 2 bases and J by 1 base, with 6 bases left in between. Germline V gene lookup returns CDR1 SGHRS and CDR2 YFSETQ. The CDR3 loop spans 14 amino acids.

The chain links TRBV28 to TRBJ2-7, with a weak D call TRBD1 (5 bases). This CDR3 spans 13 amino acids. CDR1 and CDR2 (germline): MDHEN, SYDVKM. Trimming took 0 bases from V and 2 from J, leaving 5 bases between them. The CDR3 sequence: CASSLWDTYEQYF. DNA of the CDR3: TGTGCCAGCAGTTTATGGGACACCTACGAGCAGTACTTC.

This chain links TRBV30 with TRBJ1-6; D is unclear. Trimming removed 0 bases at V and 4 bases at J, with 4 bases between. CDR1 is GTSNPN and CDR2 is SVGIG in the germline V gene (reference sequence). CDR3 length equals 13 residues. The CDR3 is CAWSVRYNSPLHF. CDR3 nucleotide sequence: TGTGCCTGGAGTGTCAGATATAATTCACCCCTCCACTTT.

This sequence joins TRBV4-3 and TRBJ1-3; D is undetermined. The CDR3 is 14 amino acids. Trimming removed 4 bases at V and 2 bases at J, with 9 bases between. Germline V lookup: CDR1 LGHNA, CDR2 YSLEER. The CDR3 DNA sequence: TGCGCCAGCAGCCTACGGGGAGCTGGAAACACCATATATTTT. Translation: CASSLRGAGNTIYF.

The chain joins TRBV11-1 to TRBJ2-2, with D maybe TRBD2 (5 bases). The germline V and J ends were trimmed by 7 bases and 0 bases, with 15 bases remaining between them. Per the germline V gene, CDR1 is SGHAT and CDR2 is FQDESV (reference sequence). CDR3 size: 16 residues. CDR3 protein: CASTEFDGANTGELFF. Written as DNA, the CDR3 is TGTGCCAGCACAGAGTTTGACGGGGCGAACACCGGGGAGCTGTTTTTT.

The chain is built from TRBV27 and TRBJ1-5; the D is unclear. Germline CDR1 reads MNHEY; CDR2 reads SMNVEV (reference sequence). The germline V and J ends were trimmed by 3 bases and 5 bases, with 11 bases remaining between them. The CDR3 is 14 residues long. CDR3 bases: TGTGCCAGCAGTTTGTCAGGCAGGTATCAGCCCCAGCATTTT. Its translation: CASSLSGRYQPQHF.

The CDR3 DNA follows: TGTGCCAGCAGCAGAGGGCTTGAAAAACTGTTTTTT. Its translation: CASSRGLEKLFF. The chain recombines TRBV25-1 with TRBJ1-4, with D unclear. The CDR3 is 12 residues long. CDR1 is MGHDK and CDR2 is SYGVNS in the germline V gene. Trimming took 6 bases from V and 7 from J, leaving 9 bases between them.